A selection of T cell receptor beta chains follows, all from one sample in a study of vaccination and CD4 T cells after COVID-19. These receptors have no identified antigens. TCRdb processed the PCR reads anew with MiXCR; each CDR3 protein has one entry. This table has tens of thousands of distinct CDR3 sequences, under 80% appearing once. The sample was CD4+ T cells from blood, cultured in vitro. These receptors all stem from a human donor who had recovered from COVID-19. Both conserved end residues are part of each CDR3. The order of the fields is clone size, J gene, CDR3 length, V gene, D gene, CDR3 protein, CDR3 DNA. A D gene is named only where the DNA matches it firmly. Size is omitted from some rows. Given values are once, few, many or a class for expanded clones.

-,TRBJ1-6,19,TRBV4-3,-,CASSRLRGQLLPGESPLHF,TGCGCCAGCAGCCGTTTGAGGGGCCAATTATTACCAGGGGAATCACCCCTCCACTTT
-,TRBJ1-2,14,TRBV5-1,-,CASSPQGILYGYTF,TGCGCCAGCAGCCCCCAGGGAATACTATATGGCTACACCTTC
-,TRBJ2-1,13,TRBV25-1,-,CASGPVGDNEQFF,TGTGCCAGCGGTCCGGTGGGGGACAATGAGCAGTTCTTC
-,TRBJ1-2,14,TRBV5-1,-,CATRLGTTNYGYTF,TGCGCCACCCGATTAGGGACCACCAACTATGGCTACACCTTC
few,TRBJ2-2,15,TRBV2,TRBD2,CASSGRRKNTGELFF,TGTGCCAGCAGCGGGAGGAGAAAGAACACCGGGGAGCTGTTTTTT
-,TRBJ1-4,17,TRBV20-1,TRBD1,CSRLRGLLLATNEKLFF,TGCAGTAGGCTTAGGGGGCTTCTCTTGGCAACTAATGAAAAACTGTTTTTT
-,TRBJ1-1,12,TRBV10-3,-,CAISETNRKAFF,TGTGCCATCAGTGAAACTAATCGGAAGGCTTTCTTT
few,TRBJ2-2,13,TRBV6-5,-,CASSYILSGELFF,TGTGCCAGCAGTTACATCTTGAGCGGGGAGCTGTTTTTT
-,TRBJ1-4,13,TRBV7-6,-,CASSRDRNEKLFF,TGTGCCAGCAGCCGTGACAGAAACGAAAAACTGTTTTTT
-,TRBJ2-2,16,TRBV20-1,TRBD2,CSARVGLAGRGGELFF,TGCAGTGCTAGAGTCGGACTAGCGGGACGAGGCGGGGAGCTGTTTTTT
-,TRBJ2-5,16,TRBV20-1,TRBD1,CSAFRTGRLGQETQYF,TGCAGTGCATTTCGGACAGGTCGGCTGGGGCAAGAGACCCAGTACTTC
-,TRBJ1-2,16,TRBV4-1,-,CASSQDSTSRNYGYTF,TGCGCCAGCAGCCAAGACAGCACCTCGAGAAACTATGGCTACACCTTC
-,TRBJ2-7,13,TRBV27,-,CASRRQGRMEQYF,TGTGCCAGCAGACGGCAGGGGAGAATGGAGCAGTACTTC
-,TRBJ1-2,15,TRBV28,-,CASSFQGRDNYGYTF,TGTGCCAGCAGTTTTCAGGGGCGAGATAACTATGGCTACACCTTC
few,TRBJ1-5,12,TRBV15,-,CATGRTGQPQHF,TGTGCCACCGGGAGGACCGGTCAGCCCCAGCATTTT
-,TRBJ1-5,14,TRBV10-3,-,CAISEGTPVQPQHF,TGTGCCATCAGTGAGGGGACGCCCGTTCAGCCCCAGCATTTT
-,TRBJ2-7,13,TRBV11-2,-,CASSPQPGYEQYF,TGTGCCAGCAGCCCCCAGCCGGGGTACGAGCAGTACTTC
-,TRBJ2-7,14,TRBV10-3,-,CAISASGGPEEQYF,TGTGCCATCAGTGCATCTGGGGGTCCGGAGGAGCAGTACTTC
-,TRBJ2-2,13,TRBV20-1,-,CSARTRDTGELFF,TGCAGTGCTAGGACTAGAGACACCGGGGAGCTGTTTTTT
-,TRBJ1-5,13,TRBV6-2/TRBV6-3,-,CASRYISNQPQHF,TGTGCCAGCAGGTACATTAGCAATCAGCCCCAGCATTTT
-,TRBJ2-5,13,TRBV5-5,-,CASSLGLQGTQYF,TGTGCCAGCAGCTTGGGGCTTCAGGGGACCCAGTACTTC
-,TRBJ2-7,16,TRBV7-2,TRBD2,CASSLGLAGVRGEQYF,TGTGCCAGCAGCTTAGGACTAGCGGGCGTGAGGGGTGAGCAGTACTTC
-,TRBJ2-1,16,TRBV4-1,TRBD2,CASSQEGLAGGSGQFF,TGCGCCAGCAGCCAAGAAGGGCTAGCGGGAGGTAGCGGGCAGTTCTTC
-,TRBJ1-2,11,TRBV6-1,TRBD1,CASGQGFGYTF,TGTGCCAGCGGACAGGGATTTGGCTACACCTTC
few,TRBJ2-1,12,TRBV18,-,CASSPRGSEQFF,TGTGCCAGCTCACCCCGAGGCAGTGAGCAGTTCTTC
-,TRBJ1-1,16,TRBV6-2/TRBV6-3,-,CASSYPQGWGSTEAFF,TGTGCCAGCAGTTACCCCCAGGGTTGGGGGAGCACTGAAGCTTTCTTT
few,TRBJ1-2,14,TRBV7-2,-,CASSTTTGGPGYTF,TGTGCCAGCAGCACCACCACGGGAGGGCCTGGCTACACCTTC
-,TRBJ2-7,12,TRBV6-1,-,CAGGGWGEEQYF,TGTGCCGGGGGAGGTTGGGGGGAGGAGCAGTACTTC
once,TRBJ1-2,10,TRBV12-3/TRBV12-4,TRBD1,CASQGDGYTF,TGTGCCAGTCAGGGGGATGGCTACACCTTC
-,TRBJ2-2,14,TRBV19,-,CASSRRAYTGELFF,TGTGCCAGTAGTAGGAGGGCGTACACCGGGGAGCTGTTTTTT
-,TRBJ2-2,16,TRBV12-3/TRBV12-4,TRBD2,CASSTGLVGYTGELFF,TGTGCCAGCAGCACCGGACTAGTCGGGTACACCGGGGAGCTGTTTTTT
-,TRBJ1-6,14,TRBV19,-,CASSPPPTNSPLHF,TGTGCCAGTAGTCCCCCACCGACTAATTCACCCCTCCACTTT
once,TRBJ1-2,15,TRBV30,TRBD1,CAWSADPGGATGYTF,TGTGCCTGGAGTGCGGACCCAGGGGGCGCGACCGGCTACACCTTC
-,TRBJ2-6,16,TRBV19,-,CASRAGLKSGANVLTF,TGTGCCAGTAGGGCAGGCCTGAAGTCTGGGGCCAACGTCCTGACTTTC
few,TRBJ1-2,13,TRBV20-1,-,CSAVKITNYGYTF,TGCAGTGCTGTGAAGATAACTAACTATGGCTACACCTTC
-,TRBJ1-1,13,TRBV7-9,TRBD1,CASSLRGRTEAFF,TGTGCCAGCAGCCTCAGGGGGAGGACTGAAGCTTTCTTT
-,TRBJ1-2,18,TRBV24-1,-,CATSDWGGPGGTNYGYTF,TGTGCCACCAGTGATTGGGGGGGCCCCGGTGGAACTAACTATGGCTACACCTTC
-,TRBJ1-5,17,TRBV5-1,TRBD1,CASSLGTGTGAIQPQHF,TGCGCCAGCAGCCTGGGGACCGGGACAGGGGCCATCCAGCCCCAGCATTTT
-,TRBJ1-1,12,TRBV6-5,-,CASSYRDTEAFF,TGTGCCAGCAGCTACCGGGACACTGAAGCTTTCTTT
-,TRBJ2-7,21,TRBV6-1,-,CASSQLPPFGTSQSKNYEQYF,TGTGCCAGCAGTCAACTACCTCCGTTCGGGACCAGTCAGAGTAAGAACTACGAGCAGTACTTC
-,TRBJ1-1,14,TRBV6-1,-,CASSWDGSPQIAFF,TGTGCCAGCAGCTGGGACGGTTCCCCGCAAATTGCTTTCTTT
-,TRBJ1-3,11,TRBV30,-,CATPDRNTIYF,TGTGCCACCCCCGACCGAAACACCATATATTTT
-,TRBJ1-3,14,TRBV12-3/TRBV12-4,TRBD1,CASSLHRGGNTIYF,TGTGCCAGCAGTTTGCACAGGGGGGGAAACACCATATATTTT
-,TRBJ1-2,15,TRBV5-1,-,CASSLDVGGDYGYTF,TGCGCCAGCAGCTTGGACGTAGGGGGTGACTATGGCTACACCTTC
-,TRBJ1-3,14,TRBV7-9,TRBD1,CASSLQGAGNTIYF,TGTGCCAGCAGCTTACAGGGGGCTGGAAACACCATATATTTT
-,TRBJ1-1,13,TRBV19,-,CASSIDRAGLAFF,TGTGCCAGTAGTATAGATCGAGCCGGCCTCGCTTTCTTT
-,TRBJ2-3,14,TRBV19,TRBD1,CASSRQGRTDTQYF,TGTGCCAGTAGCCGACAGGGGCGCACAGATACGCAGTATTTT
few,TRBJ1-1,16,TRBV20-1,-,CSARGRLRGVNTEAFF,TGCAGTGCTAGAGGTCGGCTCAGGGGAGTGAACACTGAAGCTTTCTTT
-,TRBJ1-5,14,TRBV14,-,CASSQDHGGQPQHF,TGTGCCAGCAGCCAAGATCATGGGGGCCAGCCCCAGCATTTT
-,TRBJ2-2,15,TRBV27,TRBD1,CASRLDRVGTGELFF,TGTGCCAGCAGACTGGACAGGGTGGGGACCGGGGAGCTGTTTTTT
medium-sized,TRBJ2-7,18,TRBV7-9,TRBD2,CASSLERGWEGLSYEQYF,TGTGCCAGCAGCTTAGAGCGTGGGTGGGAGGGCCTTTCCTACGAGCAGTACTTC
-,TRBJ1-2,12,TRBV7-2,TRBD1,CASRPIHRGLSF,TGTGCCAGCAGGCCAATACACAGGGGGTTGTCCTTC
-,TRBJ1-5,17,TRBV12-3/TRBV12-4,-,CASSRRTASYSNQPQHF,TGTGCCAGCAGTCGGCGGACAGCCTCGTATAGCAATCAGCCCCAGCATTTT
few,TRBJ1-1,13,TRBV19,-,CASSIASFTEAFF,TGTGCCAGTAGTATAGCGAGTTTCACTGAAGCTTTCTTT
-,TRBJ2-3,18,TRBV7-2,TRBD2,CASSFRLAGLRGPDTQYF,TGTGCCAGCAGCTTTAGGCTAGCGGGTCTAAGGGGCCCAGATACGCAGTATTTT
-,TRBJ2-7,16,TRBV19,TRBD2,CASSPRTSGRSYEQYF,TGTGCCAGTAGTCCGAGGACTAGCGGGAGGTCATACGAGCAGTACTTC